The T cell receptor beta chain under discussion was sequenced for a study of beta chain features in type 1 diabetes. Findings of the study overall: The similarity of naive, central memory and Treg TCRB repertoires appeared greater among patients than among healthy donors. Significant though moderate, a shortening of TCRB CDR3s appeared in all four CD4+ subsets of Type 1 diabetes patients.

cDNA synthesis used the whole RNA isolate, giving expressed TCRB sequences. Sequenced by immunoSEQ multiplex PCR; TCRdb stores in-frame clones only, minus some. The sample consists of 200,000 to 300,000 clones, 13% to 15% of them appearing once. This clone was seen many times. Antigen: not known. Trimming removed 1 base from V and 15 bases from J; junction bases left unmatched: 7. The CDR3 is 13 amino acids. CDR1 LGHNA and CDR2 YSLEER come from the germline V gene. This clonotype was obtained from a woman aged 40 to 50 in good health. The sample consisted of naive CD4+ T cells from blood. The genes are TRBV4-3 and TRBJ2-1, with 9 bases fitting TRBD2. The CDR3 loop reads CASSQVGGTSRFF. Written as DNA, the CDR3 is TGCGCCAGCAGCCAAGTTGGGGGGACTAGCCGGTTCTTC.